This TCR beta chain comes out of a study of OX40 agonist ivuxolimab in advanced cancers. On the study more broadly: Patients receiving dose escalation had hepatocellular carcinoma, melanoma, renal cell or head and neck cancer.

Per the germline V gene, CDR1 is SGHTA and CDR2 is FQGNSA. This CDR3 spans 14 amino acids. V lost 5 bases and J lost 2, with 10 bases in between. TCRdb's table, derived via immunoSEQ multiplex PCR, lists solely in-frame clones and lacks some. This repertoire shows about 66,000 clones, roughly 84% found once; its top ten account for nearly 4.5%. The material sequenced was CD4+ or CD8+ T cells sorted from blood, taken in a trial of the OX40 agonist ivuxolimab. The source of this sequence is an adult with an advanced solid tumor such as melanoma, head and neck, liver or kidney cancer. The chain employs TRBV7-2 and TRBJ1-5, with D uncertain. CDR3 sequence reads: CASSQWGGNQPQHF. CDR3 bases: TGTGCCAGCAGCCAATGGGGAGGCAATCAGCCCCAGCATTTT.